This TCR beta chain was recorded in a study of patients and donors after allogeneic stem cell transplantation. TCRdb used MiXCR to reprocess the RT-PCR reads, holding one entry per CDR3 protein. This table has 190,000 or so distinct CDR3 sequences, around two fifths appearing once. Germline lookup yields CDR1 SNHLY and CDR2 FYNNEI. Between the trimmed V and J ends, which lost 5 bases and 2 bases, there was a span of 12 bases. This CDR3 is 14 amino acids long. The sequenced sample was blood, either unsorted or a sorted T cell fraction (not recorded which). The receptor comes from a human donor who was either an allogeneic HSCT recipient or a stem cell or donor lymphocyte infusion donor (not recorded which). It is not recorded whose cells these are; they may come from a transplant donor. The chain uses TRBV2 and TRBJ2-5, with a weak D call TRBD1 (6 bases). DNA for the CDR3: TGTGCCAGCAGTACCGGGACACCTCAAGAGACCCAGTACTTC. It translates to CASSTGTPQETQYF.